The 13 T cell receptor beta chains reported below all come from one sample, sequenced in a study of Graves' ophthalmopathy and Graves' hyperthyroidism. RNA transcripts were the template, and TCR beta CDR3 regions were amplified from them. The library came from an HTBI-primed first-round RT-PCR and a second-round multiplex PCR. TCRdb re-called the multiplex PCR reads with MiXCR, one entry per CDR3 protein. The sample holds 200,000 to 250,000 distinct CDR3 sequences; 20% to 25% are singletons and the top ten take about 46%. What was sequenced was peripheral blood. Receptor source: a woman between 45 and 65 years old with Graves' ophthalmopathy.

This clonotype was seen at least ten times. One end of the junction varies from germline; a read error may be responsible. In DNA form, the CDR3 reads TGTGCCAGCAGCTTAGAGGTAGGGACTTCGACTTTC. Protein: CASSLEVGTSTF. The V call is TRBV7-9, the J call TRBJ2-7, with D maybe TRBD2 (6 bases). The CDR3 runs 12 residues. In germline, CDR1 is SEHNR, CDR2 FQNEAQ (reference sequence). Drawing the rest from reference TRBV7-9 and TRBJ2-7, the complete variable domain is DTGVSQNPRHKITKRGQNVTFRCDPISEHNRLYWYRQTLGQGPEFLTYFQNEAQLEKSRLLSDRFSAERPKGSFSTLEIQRTEQGDSAMYLCASSLEVGTSTFGPGTRLTVT.

This clonotype has ten or more counts. V gene TRBV24-1 combines with J gene TRBJ2-2; no reliable D call. Trimming removed 1 base from V and 2 bases from J, with 10 bases in between. The germline V gene encodes CDR1 KGHDR and CDR2 SFDVKD. This CDR3 is built from 16 residues. The CDR3 sequence: CATSDLGLHNTGELFF. In DNA, the CDR3 is TGTGCCACCAGTGATTTAGGGCTTCACAACACCGGGGAGCTGTTTTTT.

Many counts were recorded for this clonotype. The rearrangement joins TRBV10-3 to TRBJ1-1; 9 bases line up with TRBD1. The J segment lost 5 bases and the V segment lost 5 bases, leaving 12 bases of the junction unmatched. The germline V gene encodes CDR1 ENHRY and CDR2 SYGVKD. This CDR3 has 16 amino acids. The CDR3 sequence is CAISRRWGQGATEAFF. The CDR3 nucleotides read TGTGCCATCAGTAGGAGGTGGGGACAGGGAGCGACTGAAGCTTTCTTT.

This clonotype was counted ten times or more. V usage is TRBV6-1 and J usage is TRBJ1-2; the D is unclear. Trimming took 1 base from V and 4 from J, leaving 7 bases between them. The germline CDR1 and CDR2 sequences are MNHNS and SASEGT. The CDR3 runs to 13 residues. In nucleotides, the CDR3 is TGTGCCAGCAGTGAAGTCAGAGTCTATGGCTACACCTTC. Its translation: CASSEVRVYGYTF.

This clonotype was counted at least ten times. The chain carries TRBV12-3 or TRBV12-4 and TRBJ2-7, with D perhaps matching TRBD2 (6 bases). With 4 bases removed from V and 6 bases from J, the gap between germline ends came to 19 bases. CDR3 length equals 15 residues. Written as DNA, the CDR3 is TGTGCCAGCAGTTACCTAGCGTCAACCCCGGGCGAGCAGTACTTC. Protein: CASSYLASTPGEQYF.

This clonotype was detected ten times or more. The chain carries TRBV6-5 and TRBJ2-7; no firm D call. The CDR3 length is 12 residues. CDR1 and CDR2 from the germline V gene are MNHEY and SVGAGI. Trimming removed 6 bases at V and 2 bases at J, with 8 bases between. The CDR3 DNA reads TGTGCCAGCAGCATGGGGACCTACGAGCAGTACTTC. This translates into CASSMGTYEQYF.

This clonotype was counted ten times or more. The chain combines TRBV7-2 with TRBJ1-2; TRBD1 is a possible D gene (5 bases). The germline V and J ends were trimmed by 5 bases and 0 bases, with 10 bases remaining between them. Germline lookup yields CDR1 SGHTA and CDR2 FQGNSA. This CDR3 comprises 14 residues. The CDR3 loop reads CASSTTGSNYGYTF. The DNA of the CDR3 is TGTGCCAGCAGCACTACAGGATCTAACTATGGCTACACCTTC. Complete variable domain (other parts from reference TRBV7-2 and TRBJ1-2): GAGVSQSPSNKVTEKGKDVELRCDPISGHTALYWYRQSLGQGLEFLIYFQGNSAPDKSGLPSDRFSAERTGGSVSTLTIQRTQQEDSAVYLCASSTTGSNYGYTFGSGTRLTVV.

This clonotype was observed many times. J is TRBJ1-1 and V is TRBV6-1; D unclear. This CDR3 region has 19 residues. Germline CDR1 MNHNS, CDR2 SASEGT. Trimming shortened V by 2 bases and J by 0 bases, and 22 bases separated the two germline ends. The CDR3 DNA is TGTGCCAGCAGTGAAAAGAAATTCGGACGGTCGGGCGTGAACACTGAAGCTTTCTTT. Translation: CASSEKKFGRSGVNTEAFF.

This clonotype was seen many times. This rearrangement joins TRBV3-1 to TRBJ2-7; 16 bases fit TRBD2. Germline V CDR1 and CDR2: LGHDT, YNNKEL (reference sequence). CDR3 length equals 15 residues. Trimming at V came to 8 bases and at J to 6 bases, leaving 7 bases not matched to a gene. CDR3 sequence: CASGRGLAGGAEQYF. The CDR3 DNA reads as TGTGCCAGCGGACGGGGACTAGCGGGAGGGGCCGAGCAGTACTTC.

This clonotype was observed at least ten times. The rearrangement links TRBV6-1 to TRBJ2-2, with 11 bases fitting TRBD2. There are 15 residues in the CDR3. After removal of 3 bases from V and 6 bases from J, the junction contained 3 bases not matched to a gene. Germline assignment: CDR1 MNHNS and CDR2 SASEGT. CDR3 coding DNA: TGTGCCAGCAGTGATATTAGCGGGAGGGCCGGGGAGCTGTTTTTT. It specifies CASSDISGRAGELFF.

This clonotype was observed at least ten times. The V call is TRBV18, the J call TRBJ1-5; tentatively, D is TRBD1 (5 bases). CDR1 and CDR2 from the germline V gene are KGHSH and LQKENI. This CDR3 is 15 amino acids long. Trimming took 3 bases from V and 1 from J, leaving 10 bases between them. The CDR3 nucleotides read TGTGCCAGCTCACCGCCCGGGACGAGCAATCAGCCCCAGCATTTT. This translates into CASSPPGTSNQPQHF.

This clonotype was detected many times. J is TRBJ1-2 and V is TRBV12-5; TRBD1 is a possible D gene (6 bases). Trimming left V 1 base short and J 4 bases short, with 16 bases between. The CDR3 contains 16 residues. Per germline, CDR1 LGHNT and CDR2 FRNRAP. The CDR3 region has the DNA TGTGCTAGTGGTTTGGCCACTGGACAGTGGGGCTATGGCTACACCTTC. Protein product: CASGLATGQWGYGYTF. Complete variable domain (other parts from reference TRBV12-5 and TRBJ1-2): DARVTQTPRHKVTEMGQEVTMRCQPILGHNTVFWYRQTMMQGLELLAYFRNRAPLDDSGMPKDRFSAEMPDATLATLKIQPSEPRDSAVYFCASGLATGQWGYGYTFGSGTRLTVV.

V gene TRBV11-2 combines with J gene TRBJ2-2, with 7 nucleotides matching TRBD1. V lost 2 bases and J lost 5; bases outside the gene matches: 5. The length of the CDR3 is 15 residues. The germline V gene encodes CDR1 SGHAT and CDR2 FQNNGV. The CDR3 sequence: CASSLRTGDTGELFF. The CDR3 DNA reads TGTGCCAGCAGCTTACGAACAGGGGATACCGGGGAGCTGTTTTTT.